The entry below gives a single T cell receptor beta chain sequence along with its context. Antigen unknown. Profiling relied on immunoSEQ multiplex PCR, and the TCRdb table lists in-frame clones only, not all of them. The table includes over 95,000 clones, roughly 94% detected once. The sequenced cases were selected for having the highest brain T cell transcript signatures. Trimming removed 2 bases from V and 2 bases from J, with 13 bases in between. This CDR3 comprises 15 residues. Germline V CDR1 and CDR2: SGHNT, YYREEE (reference sequence). This record comes from a study of brain T cells in children with intractable seizures. Overall study results and limits: Absence of clones before surgery may stem from lower sequencing depth.

The sample in question was peripheral blood, obtained at surgery. The chain couples TRBV5-4 to TRBJ2-5; D is perhaps TRBD1 (6 bases). The TCR originated in a boy in the first two years of life with hemimegalencephaly and intractable seizures. CDR3 nucleotide sequence: TGTGCCAGCAGCTTTATCATCAGGGGTCAAGAGACCCAGTACTTC. It encodes CASSFIIRGQETQYF.